This record looks at one T cell receptor (beta chain) sequence and its context. Its antigen is still unknown. This sample was included in a study of T cell responses to AZD1222 COVID-19 vaccine. The study, taken as a whole, reports: Among vaccine-associated CD4 TCRs, coverage spanned spike, with dominance at 160-218 and 743-854. There were mostly white British donors and more females than males, and clonal diversity was possibly underestimated. Scientists sampled the repertoires only once the peak T cell response had passed. Recipients of two AZD1222 doses showed rising Spike-specific TCR breadth and depth.

TCRdb's copy holds only in-frame clones and misses some; the assay was immunoSEQ multiplex PCR. The top ten hold around 1.3% of the sample, which has about 97,000 clones, 90% seen once. The sequenced sample was peripheral blood, obtained on day 0 of AZD1222 vaccination. This sequence was found in an adult in good health.

The CDR3 is CASSIGALYQPQHF. CDR3 sequence (DNA): TGTGCCAGTAGTATCGGGGCGTTATATCAGCCCCAGCATTTT. The chain carries TRBV19 and TRBJ1-5; D may be TRBD1 (5 bases). The V gene lost 3 bases and the J gene lost 5 bases, with 11 bases spanning the gap. CDR1 and CDR2 (germline): LNHDA, SQIVND (reference sequence). The CDR3 is 14 residues long.